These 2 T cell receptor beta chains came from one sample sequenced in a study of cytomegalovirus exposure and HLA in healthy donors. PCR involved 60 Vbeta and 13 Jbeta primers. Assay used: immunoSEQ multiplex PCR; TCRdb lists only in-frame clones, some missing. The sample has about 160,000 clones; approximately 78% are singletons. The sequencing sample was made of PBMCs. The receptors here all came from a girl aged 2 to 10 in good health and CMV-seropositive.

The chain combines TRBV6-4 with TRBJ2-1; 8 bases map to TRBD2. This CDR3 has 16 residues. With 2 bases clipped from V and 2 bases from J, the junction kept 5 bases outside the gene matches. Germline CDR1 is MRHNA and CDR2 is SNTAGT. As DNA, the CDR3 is TGTGCCAGCAGTGACGATGGGACTAGACCCTACAATGAGCAGTTCTTC. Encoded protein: CASSDDGTRPYNEQFF.

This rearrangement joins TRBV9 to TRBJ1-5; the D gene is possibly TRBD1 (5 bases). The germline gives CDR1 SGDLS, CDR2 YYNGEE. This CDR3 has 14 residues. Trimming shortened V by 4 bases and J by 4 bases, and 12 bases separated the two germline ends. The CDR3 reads CASSTGSGNQPQHF. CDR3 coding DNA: TGTGCCAGCAGCACAGGATCCGGGAATCAGCCCCAGCATTTT. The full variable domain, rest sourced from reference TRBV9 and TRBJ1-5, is DSGVTQTPKHLITATGQRVTLRCSPRSGDLSVYWYQQSLDQGLQFLIQYYNGEERAKGNILERFSAQQFPDLHSELNLSSLELGDSALYFCASSTGSGNQPQHFGDGTRLSIL.